The next 7 T cell receptor beta chains were all read from a single sample in a study of T cells after yellow fever vaccination (dated by TCRdb to about 2019). The library was prepared using 5' RACE. The run used an Illumina NovaSeq 6000. The public reads were quality trimmed at Q25 with fastp and then assembled into clones with MiXCR by TCRdb, keeping productive beta chains. Identical CDR3 protein sequences are pooled into one entry, listed with their most common genes and DNA. The sample table holds 13,000 to 15,000 distinct CDR3 sequences, of which approximately 7% were seen once. Of the sample, 1.5% to 2% falls within the top ten clones. This specimen's treatment or condition label, per the study, means: live attenuated yellow fever vaccine strain. Sequencing used PBMCs, either bulk or a sorted T-cell subset (CD4+, CD8+, memory, or dextramer-sorted; not recorded which), obtained on the day of the yellow fever booster vaccination. The origin of the receptors is a man between 18 and 29 years old who received the YFV17D yellow fever vaccine.

Ten or more counts support this clonotype. V is TRBV19 and J is TRBJ1-3; no reliable D call. The CDR3 totals 13 residues. Trimming left V 6 bases short and J 1 base short, with 7 bases between. CDR1 is LNHDA, CDR2 SQIVND, per germline (reference sequence). CDR3: CASRWASGNTIYF. The DNA of the CDR3 is TGTGCCAGTAGATGGGCTTCTGGAAACACCATATATTTT. Full variable domain (missing parts from reference TRBV19 and TRBJ1-3): DGGITQSPKYLFRKEGQNVTLSCEQNLNHDAMYWYRQDPGQGLRLIYYSQIVNDFQKGDIAEGYSVSREKKESFPLTVTSAQKNPTAFYLCASRWASGNTIYFGEGSWLTVV.

This clonotype was detected many times. The chain joins TRBV10-3 to TRBJ1-4, with D uncertain. CDR1 and CDR2 from the germline V gene are ENHRY and SYGVKD. The CDR3 extends over 14 amino acids. V lost 11 bases and J 8 bases, leaving 21 bases between the germline ends. Here the CDR3 reads CASSPHSGEEKLFF. DNA for the CDR3: TGTGCCTCGAGCCCCCACTCCGGTGAAGAAAAACTGTTTTTT.

This clonotype is termed medium-sized (0.01 to 0.1%). This chain joins TRBV9 and TRBJ2-4; tentatively, D is TRBD1 or TRBD2 (5 bases each). The CDR3 contains 16 residues. Trimming cost V 3 bases and J 0 bases, with 13 bases left between them. Germline lookup yields CDR1 SGDLS and CDR2 YYNGEE. For the CDR3, the DNA is TGTGCCAGCAGCGAACAGGCGGGCCAAGCCAAAAACATTCAGTACTTC. It is translated as CASSEQAGQAKNIQYF. Supplemented by reference TRBV9 and TRBJ2-4, the full variable domain reads DSGVTQTPKHLITATGQRVTLRCSPRSGDLSVYWYQQSLDQGLQFLIQYYNGEERAKGNILERFSAQQFPDLHSELNLSSLELGDSALYFCASSEQAGQAKNIQYFGAGTRLSVL.

This clonotype is categorized as medium-sized. The rearrangement links TRBV15 to TRBJ2-3, with D perhaps TRBD2 (6 bases). V shed 1 base and J shed 7 bases, with 9 bases lying between them. The CDR3 length is 13 residues. The germline V gene has CDR1 LNHNV and CDR2 YYDKDF (reference sequence). CDR3: CATSRGGVYTQYF. The CDR3 nucleotides are TGTGCCACCAGCAGAGGCGGGGTCTATACGCAGTATTTT.

This clonotype was seen repeatedly, ten times or more. The rearrangement uses TRBV28 and TRBJ2-1; D is unclear. With 1 base removed from V and 5 bases from J, the gap between germline ends came to 0 bases. CDR1 is MDHEN and CDR2 is SYDVKM in the germline V gene. This CDR3 region has 11 residues. The CDR3 DNA sequence: TGTGCCAGCAGTTTATACAATGAGCAGTTCTTC. Protein: CASSLYNEQFF.

This clonotype was seen many times. The chain recombines TRBV7-9 with TRBJ1-3; D unresolved. The CDR3 has 15 residues. Trimming pared 5 bases from V and 0 bases from J, leaving 11 bases between. Germline CDR1 is SEHNR and CDR2 is FQNEAQ (reference sequence). CDR3 in DNA: TGTGCCAGCAGCCCCAGGTTAAGCTCTGGAAACACCATATATTTT. Encoded protein: CASSPRLSSGNTIYF.

This clonotype was observed at least ten times. The chain joins TRBV5-1 to TRBJ2-1; D is tentatively TRBD1 or TRBD2 (6 bases each). Germline V CDR1 and CDR2: SGHRS, YFSETQ. Trimming left V 4 bases short and J 5 bases short, with 22 bases between. The CDR3 runs to 17 residues. The CDR3 DNA is TGCGCCAGCAGCAAGTTGTCAGGGGAAGGAGGGAACAATGAGCAGTTCTTC. This gives the protein CASSKLSGEGGNNEQFF.